Each of the 20 T cell receptor beta chains below was sequenced from the same sample in a study of cytomegalovirus exposure and HLA in healthy donors. This PCR relied on a set of 60 Vbeta primers and 13 Jbeta primers. The table came from immunoSEQ multiplex PCR; TCRdb's copy has only in-frame clones and leaves some out. The sample contains about 170,000 clones, roughly 85% of which appear only once. Material: PBMCs. Receptors were obtained from a young man in good health and CMV-seropositive.

The chain carries TRBV5-1 and TRBJ1-1; a possible D gene is TRBD1 (5 bases). The CDR3 is made up of 13 amino acids. V lost 4 bases and J lost 4, with 11 bases in between. CDR1 is SGHRS, CDR2 YFSETQ, per germline. This chain's CDR3 is CASSLQEGTEAFF. The CDR3 nucleotides read TGCGCCAGCAGCCTACAGGAGGGCACTGAAGCTTTCTTT.

V is TRBV2 and J is TRBJ2-7, with 9 bases fitting TRBD2. The V and J ends lost 7 bases and 2 bases, in that order; junction bases with no gene match: 18. The CDR3 sequence is 18 residues long. Germline values: CDR1 SNHLY, CDR2 FYNNEI. The CDR3 bases are TGTGCCAGCACTACACTAGCGGGTCCCCTGCCGGGCCCCTACGAGCAGTACTTC. This encodes CASTTLAGPLPGPYEQYF.

The table lists this clone with a count of one. The rearrangement links TRBV6-4 to TRBJ2-5, with 10 nucleotides matching TRBD2. After removal of 3 bases from V and 6 bases from J, the junction contained 7 bases not matched to a gene. Germline V CDR1 and CDR2: MRHNA, SNTAGT. This CDR3 has 15 amino acids. Written as DNA, the CDR3 is TGTGCCAGCAGTGAAGTAGCGGGAGGTCAGAAGACCCAGTACTTC. Translated, it gives CASSEVAGGQKTQYF.

The chain has TRBV6-4 and TRBJ2-5, with a tentative D call TRBD1 (5 bases). The CDR3 runs 14 residues. Germline V lookup: CDR1 MRHNA, CDR2 SNTAGT. The V end was cut by 0 bases, the J end by 4 bases, with 9 bases between. CDR3 bases: TGTGCCAGCAGTGACTCGACTGGGGCAGAGACCCAGTACTTC. Residues: CASSDSTGAETQYF.

This chain joins TRBV12-5 and TRBJ1-3, with D unresolved. Per the germline V gene, CDR1 is LGHNT and CDR2 is FRNRAP. The CDR3 length is 13 residues. V was shortened by 1 base and J by 9 bases, with 10 bases between the two germline ends. CDR3 DNA sequence: TGTGCTAGTGGTTTGGAGGTTTCGGGCACCATATATTTT. The encoded protein is CASGLEVSGTIYF.

The chain employs TRBV11-2 and TRBJ2-1, with TRBD2 as a possible D gene (5 bases). In germline, CDR1 is SGHAT, CDR2 FQNNGV. V was shortened by 4 bases and J by 6 bases, with 25 bases between the two germline ends. The CDR3 contains 18 residues. CDR3 protein: CASSSSSGPTVVSNEQFF. CDR3 bases: TGTGCCAGCAGCTCATCCAGCGGTCCTACTGTGGTTAGCAATGAGCAGTTCTTC. Looking up the rest from reference TRBV11-2 and TRBJ2-1 gives the full variable domain: EAGVAQSPRYKIIEKRQSVAFWCNPISGHATLYWYQQILGQGPKLLIQFQNNGVVDDSQLPKDRFSAERLKGVDSTLKIQPAKLEDSAVYLCASSSSSGPTVVSNEQFFGPGTRLTVL.

The chain is built from TRBV9 and TRBJ2-1; D possibly corresponds to TRBD2 (6 bases). CDR1 and CDR2 (germline): SGDLS, YYNGEE. V dropped 4 bases and J dropped 0 bases, with 14 bases sitting between them. The CDR3 runs 16 residues. In DNA form, the CDR3 reads TGTGCCAGCAGCCCAGAGGGTAGCGGCTCCTACAATGAGCAGTTCTTC. Translated: CASSPEGSGSYNEQFF.

This clone was recorded once. V gene TRBV10-3 combines with J gene TRBJ2-1, with TRBD2 as a possible D gene (5 bases). The CDR3 is 17 amino acids. Germline V gives CDR1 ENHRY, CDR2 SYGVKD. Trimming removed 4 bases from V and 0 bases from J, with 16 bases in between. The DNA of the CDR3 is TGTGCCATCAGTGGTTCCCAAGCGGCAAGCTCCTACAATGAGCAGTTCTTC. Its protein product is CAISGSQAASSYNEQFF.

About this clone: Germline and junction disagree at one end, which may indicate a read error. V gene TRBV7-9 combines with J gene TRBJ1-1; D uncertain. This CDR3 comprises 14 residues. Germline V gene data show CDR1 as SEHNR and CDR2 as FQNEAQ (reference sequence). The CDR3 DNA sequence: TGTTCCAGCAGCTTAGCACAGAGGAACACTGAAGCTTTCTTT. Amino acids: CSSSLAQRNTEAFF.

The chain joins TRBV7-6 to TRBJ2-5; maybe TRBD2 (7 bases). This CDR3 region has 16 residues. Per the germline V gene, CDR1 is SGHVS and CDR2 is FNYEAQ. Trimming removed 7 bases from V and 3 bases from J, with 21 bases in between. The CDR3 loop is CASTPGGGLGKETQYF. Written as DNA, the CDR3 is TGTGCCAGCACCCCGGGCGGGGGCTTGGGCAAAGAGACCCAGTACTTC. Filled out from reference TRBV7-6 and TRBJ2-5, the complete variable domain reads GAGVSQSPRYKVTKRGQDVALRCDPISGHVSLYWYRQALGQGPEFLTYFNYEAQQDKSGLPNDRFSAERPEGSISTLTIQRTEQRDSAMYRCASTPGGGLGKETQYFGPGTRLLVL.

Comments on this clone: The sample has other DNA sequences that encode this CDR3 too. The chain employs TRBV5-4 and TRBJ1-1; 7 nucleotides agree with TRBD1. This CDR3 has 15 residues. CDR1 SGHNT and CDR2 YYREEE come from the germline V gene (reference sequence). The V segment lost 3 bases and the J segment 8 bases; nucleotides outside the gene matches: 13. CDR3 loop: CASSSQASDRMEAFF. DNA of the CDR3: TGTGCCAGCAGCTCCCAAGCCTCGGACAGGATGGAAGCTTTCTTT.

J is TRBJ2-1 and V is TRBV27; 9 positions match TRBD2. CDR3 length: 15 residues. The junction had 5 bases not matched to a gene; V was cut back by 2 bases and J by 6 bases. From germline, CDR1 is MNHEY and CDR2 SMNVEV (reference sequence). The DNA for the CDR3 is TGTGCCAGCAGTTTAATGGCGGGAGGGCCCAATGAGCAGTTCTTC. Encoded protein: CASSLMAGGPNEQFF.

The chain joins TRBV15 to TRBJ2-3; 12 nucleotides align to TRBD1. CDR3 length equals 16 residues. V shed 1 base and J 5 bases; nucleotides not matched to a gene: 4. The V gene's germline CDR1 is LNHNV and CDR2 YYDKDF (reference sequence). The CDR3 loop reads CATSRAGQGAGDTQYF. The CDR3 DNA reads TGTGCCACCAGCAGAGCGGGACAGGGGGCAGGAGATACGCAGTATTTT. Drawing the rest from reference TRBV15 and TRBJ2-3, the complete variable domain is DAMVIQNPRYQVTQFGKPVTLSCSQTLNHNVMYWYQQKSSQAPKLLFHYYDKDFNNEADTPDNFQSRRPNTSFCFLDIRSPGLGDTAMYLCATSRAGQGAGDTQYFGPGTRLTVL.

The chain couples TRBV4-2 to TRBJ2-7; D call uncertain. The V and J ends lost 0 bases and 0 bases respectively, with 6 bases between them. CDR1 and CDR2 (germline): LGHNA, YNFKEQ. This CDR3 is 14 amino acids long. This CDR3 reads CASSQDRYSYEQYF. CDR3 in DNA: TGTGCCAGCAGCCAAGACAGGTACTCCTACGAGCAGTACTTC.

This chain links TRBV27 with TRBJ2-7; weak D call: TRBD2 (6 bases). Germline V gene lookup returns CDR1 MNHEY and CDR2 SMNVEV (reference sequence). The ends were cut back, 6 bases at V and 0 bases at J, with 18 bases in the middle. This CDR3 region has 16 residues. DNA of the CDR3: TGTGCCAGCAGCCGTGGAGCAGGAGGGAGCTCCTACGAGCAGTACTTC. Its protein product is CASSRGAGGSSYEQYF.

The chain has TRBV7-2 and TRBJ2-3; 12 positions match TRBD1. With 5 bases clipped from V and 5 bases from J, the junction kept 11 bases outside the gene matches. The CDR3 length is 17 residues. Germline V gene data show CDR1 as SGHTA and CDR2 as FQGNSA. The CDR3 DNA reads TGTGCCAGCAGCGGCCGGGGACAGGGGGCGCGGGGAGATACGCAGTATTTT. It encodes CASSGRGQGARGDTQYF.

The chain has TRBV18 and TRBJ1-1, with unresolved D. V was cut by 1 base and J by 5 bases, with 11 bases left in between. The CDR3 length is 14 residues. CDR1 and CDR2 (germline): KGHSH, LQKENI. The CDR3 reads CASSPLPSRTEAFF. The CDR3, as DNA: TGTGCCAGCTCACCACTCCCTTCGAGGACTGAAGCTTTCTTT. The full variable domain, completed using reference TRBV18 and TRBJ1-1, is NAGVMQNPRHLVRRRGQEARLRCSPMKGHSHVYWYRQLPEEGLKFMVYLQKENIIDESGMPKERFSAEFPKEGPSILRIQQVVRGDSAAYFCASSPLPSRTEAFFGQGTRLTVV.

The chain carries TRBV14 and TRBJ2-5, with 8 bases fitting TRBD1. CDR1 and CDR2 from the germline V gene are SGHDN and FVKESK. This CDR3 has 14 residues. The V segment lost 4 bases and the J segment 4 bases; nucleotides outside the gene matches: 5. In DNA form, the CDR3 reads TGTGCCAGCAGCCTCCGGGACAGGATAGAGACCCAGTACTTC. Protein sequence: CASSLRDRIETQYF. Full variable domain (outside the CDR3, taken from reference TRBV14 and TRBJ2-5): EAGVTQFPSHSVIEKGQTVTLRCDPISGHDNLYWYRRVMGKEIKFLLHFVKESKQDESGMPNNRFLAERTGGTYSTLKVQPAELEDSGVYFCASSLRDRIETQYFGPGTRLLVL.

This clone was observed a handful of times. V and J are TRBV4-1 and TRBJ2-7, with D perhaps matching TRBD2 (5 bases). V lost 4 bases and J lost 6, with 10 bases in between. The germline V gene has CDR1 MGHRA and CDR2 YSYEKL. The CDR3 length is 12 residues. The CDR3 DNA reads TGCGCCAGCAGCCCAGTAGGAGGCGAGCAGTACTTC. This translates into CASSPVGGEQYF.

The chain uses TRBV4-1 and TRBJ2-1; weak D call: TRBD2 (6 bases). This CDR3 comprises 15 residues. The germline gives CDR1 MGHRA, CDR2 YSYEKL. The V and J ends lost 1 base and 8 bases respectively, with 15 bases between them. CDR3 DNA sequence: TGCGCCAGCAGCCAAGCAGGTGGGGGGAACCATGAGCAGTTCTTC. Protein product: CASSQAGGGNHEQFF.